The subject of this entry is one T cell receptor beta chain. This clonotype was detected only a few times. What antigen it recognizes has not been identified. Base qualities are not recorded, but no much larger clone differs from it by a single base. These data are taken from a study of T cell repertoires in cytomegalovirus infection (dated by TCRdb to 2018 to 2020). With regard to the full study: The peptide stimulations were aimed at well-studied HLA-B-restricted epitopes as well as recently identified HLA-C-restricted CMV epitopes, whose presentation resists viral immunomodulation. Donor HLA type was relevant to the analysis, because carriage of CMV infection together with the matching HLA type was indicated by public TCR beta signatures. The study at large found these results: In both this cohort and an independent roughly 400-donor cohort, the cumulative frequency of public TCR beta family members distinguished carriers of CMV infection plus the relevant HLA type. The ex vivo response was dominated by HLA-C-restricted CMV-specific TCR beta clonotypes, which also provided the single most frequent clonotype in two of eight donors.

CDR1 and CDR2 (SGHVS, FNYEAQ) derive from the germline V gene. The CDR3, from cysteine to phenylalanine, totals 12 residues. The retained sequence is limited to the CDR3, 36 bases, with the frame set at the first base. V and J are truncated by 5 bases and 6 bases respectively, leaving an intervening sequence of 11 bases. The sample's treatment or condition label is to be understood as: in vitro stimulation with specific CMV peptide epitopes to enrich CMV-specific T cells. The reads were generated on an Illumina HiSeq 1500. TCRdb ran its own pipeline on the public reads, namely fastp trimming at Q25 and MiXCR clone calling, and kept in-frame beta chains. Rows merge per CDR3 protein into single entries with the most common DNA and genes. This sample lists some 500,000 distinct CDR3 sequences; roughly a third were detected once. The ten largest account for about a sixth of the sample.

The sequence derives from a human donor in good health (CMV status not recorded). Some clones in this sample may be carry-over from other donors' samples. The sample consisted of cultured PBMCs, taken from culture after CMV antigen stimulation. Rearrangement joined TRBV7-6 to TRBJ2-7, with TRBD2 tentatively as D gene (5 bases match). The DNA sequence is as follows: TGTGCCAGCAGCCTCTACGAGGGCGAGCAGTACTTC. The resulting protein is CASSLYEGEQYF.